A single sample is the source of the 20 T cell receptor beta chains below, sequenced in a study of identical twins. TCRdb reprocessed the 5' RACE reads with MiXCR, giving one entry per CDR3 protein. This table has about 480,000 distinct CDR3 sequences, 14% appearing once. The same data also went into a second study, on yellow fever vaccine responses in identical twins.

Material for sequencing was CD4+ T cells sorted from blood. These receptors were obtained from a woman under 30 in good health.

In its sample, this clonotype was seen a few times. V and J are TRBV7-2 and TRBJ2-5, with 7 nucleotides matching TRBD1. V gave up 5 bases and J gave up 0 bases; unmatched junction bases: 3. This CDR3 region has 14 residues. The germline V gene has CDR1 SGHTA and CDR2 FQGNSA. This CDR3 is CASSLDRDQETQYF. CDR3 DNA: TGTGCCAGCAGCCTAGACAGGGACCAAGAGACCCAGTACTTC.

This clonotype was counted a few times. CDR3 in DNA: TGCGCCAGCAGCTTGGCGGGGACAGGGGGCGCGGAGACCCAGTACTTC. Translating it yields CASSLAGTGGAETQYF. This rearrangement joins TRBV5-1 to TRBJ2-5, with 12 bases lining up with TRBD1. CDR1 is SGHRS and CDR2 is YFSETQ in the germline V gene. The V segment lost 0 bases and the J segment 5 bases; nucleotides outside the gene matches: 5. The CDR3 contains 16 residues.

This clonotype was counted a few times. The chain is built from TRBV5-6 and TRBJ1-6; 9 nucleotides match TRBD1. The CDR3 is 17 residues long. J was trimmed by 7 bases and V by 9 bases; bases with no gene match: 17. Germline CDR1 is SGHDT and CDR2 is YYEEEE. The CDR3, as DNA: TGTGCCACCCACCGGACAGGGGCCAAACGCGGGAATTCACCCCTCCACTTT. Its translation is CATHRTGAKRGNSPLHF.

There are a few counts of this clonotype. The chain recombines TRBV7-2 with TRBJ2-2, with D unresolved. Germline values: CDR1 SGHTA, CDR2 FQGNSA. V was clipped by 5 bases and J by 8 bases, with 12 bases between them. There are 13 residues in the CDR3. This CDR3 is CASSAIIGGELFF. Written as DNA, the CDR3 is TGTGCCAGCAGCGCAATAATAGGAGGGGAGCTGTTTTTT.

This clonotype was observed many times. The gene calls are TRBV5-1 and TRBJ2-7, with TRBD1 matching 9 bases. This CDR3 comprises 17 residues. Germline loops: CDR1 SGHRS, CDR2 YFSETQ. J was trimmed by 4 bases and V by 4 bases; bases with no gene match: 15. The CDR3 loop reads CASSIATGGFSTYEQYF. As DNA, the CDR3 is TGCGCCAGCAGCATCGCAACAGGGGGCTTTTCGACGTACGAGCAGTACTTC.

The rearrangement uses TRBV6-2 or TRBV6-3 and TRBJ2-5; D is undetermined. Trimming stripped 6 bases from V and 0 bases from J, with 8 bases between. The CDR3 runs to 13 residues. CDR1 MNHEY and CDR2 SVGEGT come from the germline V gene. In DNA form, the CDR3 reads TGTGCCAGCAGGTGGCGGAACCAAGAGACCCAGTACTTC. Encoded protein: CASRWRNQETQYF.

This clonotype showed up just a few times. J is TRBJ2-5 and V is TRBV27; 7 bases agree with TRBD2. Germline loops: CDR1 MNHEY, CDR2 SMNVEV (reference sequence). The CDR3 runs 16 residues. Trimming at V came to 5 bases and at J to 5 bases, leaving 14 bases not matched to a gene. The CDR3 is CASSPIRTRGRETQYF. The CDR3 nucleotides are TGTGCCAGCAGTCCTATTAGGACTAGAGGGAGGGAGACCCAGTACTTC.

The chain links TRBV12-3 or TRBV12-4 to TRBJ2-5; D may be TRBD2 (6 bases). The CDR3 loop spans 15 amino acids. The V and J ends lost 3 bases and 4 bases respectively, with 15 bases between them. The CDR3 DNA reads TGTGCCAGCAGTTTTTCCGGGGTGGAGGGAGAGACCCAGTACTTC. Translation gives CASSFSGVEGETQYF.

This clonotype was seen at least ten times. V usage is TRBV7-3 and J usage is TRBJ1-6; 7 bases match TRBD1. V lost 5 bases, J lost 9 bases, and 7 bases stayed unmatched. Germline V CDR1 and CDR2: SGHTA, FQGTGA. This CDR3 spans 14 amino acids. This chain's CDR3 is CASSRTGVGSPLHF. Here the CDR3 DNA reads TGTGCCAGCAGCCGTACAGGGGTTGGTTCACCCCTCCACTTT. The whole variable domain, filled in from reference TRBV7-3 and TRBJ1-6, reads GAGVSQTPSNKVTEKGKYVELRCDPISGHTALYWYRQSLGQGPEFLIYFQGTGAADDSGLPNDRFFAVRPEGSVSTLKIQRTERGDSAVYLCASSRTGVGSPLHFGNGTRLTVT.

In its sample, this clonotype was seen a few times. The V call is TRBV12-3 or TRBV12-4, the J call TRBJ1-6; no clear D. The length of the CDR3 is 14 residues. V was trimmed by 5 bases and J by 6 bases, leaving 11 bases between them. CDR3 sequence (DNA): TGTGCCAGCAGTCGCCGGGCTGGTAATTCACCCCTCCACTTT. This codes for CASSRRAGNSPLHF.

The chain employs TRBV6-5 and TRBJ2-7; possibly TRBD2 for D (7 bases). Trimming cost V 4 bases and J 11 bases, with 12 bases left between them. From germline, CDR1 is MNHEY and CDR2 SVGAGI. This CDR3 spans 11 amino acids. CDR3 sequence (DNA): TGTGCCAGCAGTTCCCGGGGGGCCGAGTACTTC. Protein product: CASSSRGAEYF.

This clonotype came up a few times. This CDR3 is CASSVIYNEQFF. The CDR3 nucleotides are TGTGCCAGCAGTGTAATATACAATGAGCAGTTCTTC. This chain uses TRBV28 with TRBJ2-1; D is unclear. V gave up 5 bases and J gave up 4 bases, with 6 bases separating them. The CDR3 is 12 residues long. Per germline, CDR1 MDHEN and CDR2 SYDVKM. Using reference TRBV28 and TRBJ2-1 for the parts outside the CDR3, the full variable domain is DVKVTQSSRYLVKRTGEKVFLECVQDMDHENMFWYRQDPGLGLRLIYFSYDVKMKEKGDIPEGYSVSREKKERFSLILESASTNQTSMYLCASSVIYNEQFFGPGTRLTVL.

This clonotype appeared a few times. This chain joins TRBV28 and TRBJ2-7, with D possibly matching TRBD2 (5 bases). This CDR3 comprises 16 residues. The V end lost 7 bases, the J end lost 0 bases, and 19 bases lay between the germline ends. Looked up from germline, CDR1 is MDHEN and CDR2 is SYDVKM. The chain's CDR3 is CASKRMFRGSSYEQYF. Written as DNA, the CDR3 is TGTGCCAGCAAGAGAATGTTTCGGGGAAGCTCCTACGAGCAGTACTTC.

This clonotype was seen only a few times. The rearrangement joins TRBV13 to TRBJ1-4; 8 bases align to TRBD1. Trimming cost V 5 bases and J 7 bases; bases outside gene matches: 6. Germline V gives CDR1 PRHDT, CDR2 FYEKMQ (reference sequence). The CDR3 extends over 14 amino acids. CDR3 coding DNA: TGTGCCAGCAGCCGCAGGGGGCTGGTTGAAAAACTGTTTTTT. Protein: CASSRRGLVEKLFF.

This clonotype has only a few counts. This rearrangement joins TRBV20-1 to TRBJ2-5; 7 bases are shared with TRBD2. Losses at the gene ends were 5 bases for V and 5 bases for J; bases not matched to a gene: 5. CDR3 length: 12 amino acids. From germline, CDR1 is DFQATT and CDR2 SNEGSKA (reference sequence). The CDR3 is CSAGLVRETQYF. The CDR3 DNA reads TGCAGTGCTGGACTAGTGCGCGAGACCCAGTACTTC.

This sequence joins TRBV3-1 and TRBJ2-3; 10 bases agree with TRBD1. Germline values: CDR1 LGHDT, CDR2 YNNKEL (reference sequence). V was pared by 2 bases and J by 3 bases, with 8 bases of the junction left unmatched. This CDR3 has 17 residues. For the CDR3, the DNA is TGTGCCAGCAGCCAAATAGACAGGGGGCTTCGGACAGATACGCAGTATTTT. This gives the protein CASSQIDRGLRTDTQYF.

The chain joins TRBV2 to TRBJ2-4; 10 bases map to TRBD1. Germline V CDR1 and CDR2: SNHLY, FYNNEI. The CDR3 runs 17 residues. Unmatched junction bases numbered 9, after V lost 7 bases and J lost 0 bases. Written as DNA, the CDR3 is TGTGCCAGCAACGAGGGACAGGGGATAAGAGCCAAAAACATTCAGTACTTC. It codes for CASNEGQGIRAKNIQYF. Using reference TRBV2 and TRBJ2-4 for the parts outside the CDR3, the full variable domain is EPEVTQTPSHQVTQMGQEVILRCVPISNHLYFYWYRQILGQKVEFLVSFYNNEISEKSEIFDDQFSVERPDGSNFTLKIRSTKLEDSAMYFCASNEGQGIRAKNIQYFGAGTRLSVL.

The CDR3 reads CASSKIIKNTGELFF. The CDR3 region has the DNA TGTGCCAGCAGTAAAATCATTAAAAACACCGGGGAGCTGTTTTTT. The chain uses TRBV6-1 and TRBJ2-2; D gene uncertain. The ends were cut back, 5 bases at V and 2 bases at J, with 12 bases in the middle. The CDR3 runs 15 residues. CDR1 and CDR2 (germline): MNHNS, SASEGT.

This clonotype was seen a handful of times. The chain employs TRBV24-1 and TRBJ2-2, with D possibly matching TRBD2 (5 bases). V lost 4 bases to trimming and J lost 5 bases, with 13 bases between them. The germline V gene encodes CDR1 KGHDR and CDR2 SFDVKD. The CDR3 covers 15 residues. The CDR3 DNA reads TGTGCCACCAGTGACCCCAGTTCGGGGACCGGGGAGCTGTTTTTT. Encoded protein: CATSDPSSGTGELFF.

This chain joins TRBV5-1 and TRBJ2-3, with a weak D call TRBD2 (6 bases). Trimming took off 7 bases at V and 2 bases at J, with 14 bases between the two ends. The V gene's germline CDR1 is SGHRS and CDR2 YFSETQ. The CDR3 totals 14 residues. CDR3 sequence (DNA): TGCGCCAGCGGAGTTCGGGGGAACACAGATACGCAGTATTTT. Residues: CASGVRGNTDTQYF.